These 23 T cell receptor beta chains came from one sample sequenced in a study of post-analysis software for immune sequencing data. Sequencing libraries made from TCR beta cDNA carried unique molecular identifiers. TCRdb used MiXCR to reprocess the PCR reads, holding one entry per CDR3 protein. The sample records some 160,000 distinct CDR3 sequences, 35% to 40% being singletons. Sequenced here: blood, sampled after autologous hematopoietic stem cell transplantation. The receptors were gathered from a girl aged 10-17 years with multiple sclerosis.

This clonotype was picked up many times. The chain has TRBV6-5 and TRBJ2-5, with D perhaps TRBD1 or TRBD2 (5 bases each). Trimming took off 2 bases at V and 4 bases at J, with 8 bases between the two ends. CDR3 size: 13 residues. Germline lookup yields CDR1 MNHEY and CDR2 SVGAGI. CDR3 loop: CASSYEGSETQYF. In nucleotides, the CDR3 is TGTGCCAGCAGTTACGAGGGGTCAGAGACCCAGTACTTC.

This clonotype was counted between two and nine times. CDR3 region: CAWSALSPNTEAFF. The CDR3 DNA is TGTGCCTGGAGCGCCCTATCCCCAAACACTGAAGCTTTCTTT. The rearrangement links TRBV30 to TRBJ1-1; D gene uncertain. Trimming left V 3 bases short and J 2 bases short, with 13 bases between. CDR3 length equals 14 residues. Germline V gene data show CDR1 as GTSNPN and CDR2 as SVGIG (reference sequence).

The gene calls are TRBV5-6 and TRBJ1-2; no clear D gene. Trimming shortened V by 6 bases and J by 0 bases, and 6 bases separated the two germline ends. The CDR3 spans 12 residues. Germline V CDR1 and CDR2: SGHDT, YYEEEE. The CDR3 region has the DNA TGTGCCAGCAACTCGACTAACTATGGCTACACCTTC. Amino acids: CASNSTNYGYTF.

The sample holds a few counts of this clonotype. The chain links TRBV4-1 to TRBJ1-4, with 7 positions matching TRBD1. CDR1 is MGHRA, CDR2 YSYEKL, per germline. J lost 7 bases, V lost 3 bases, and 8 bases had no gene match. This CDR3 is 15 amino acids long. The CDR3 is CASSQTGTASEKLFF. In DNA, the CDR3 is TGCGCCAGCAGCCAGACCGGGACAGCCTCTGAAAAACTGTTTTTT.

V is TRBV20-1 and J is TRBJ2-3; D is perhaps TRBD1 (8 bases). Trimming took 1 base from V and 5 from J, leaving 13 bases between them. The CDR3 contains 14 residues. Germline V lookup: CDR1 DFQATT, CDR2 SNEGSKA (reference sequence). CDR3 in amino acids: CSARGYRGGDTQYF. CDR3 coding DNA: TGCAGTGCTAGAGGCTACAGGGGGGGAGATACGCAGTATTTT.

This sequence joins TRBV9 and TRBJ2-7, with D uncertain. The germline V and J ends were trimmed by 0 bases and 0 bases, with 7 bases remaining between them. Germline V lookup: CDR1 SGDLS, CDR2 YYNGEE. CDR3 length: 14 amino acids. CDR3 in DNA: TGTGCCAGCAGCGTAGGGATATCCTCCTACGAGCAGTACTTC. Translation: CASSVGISSYEQYF.

V is TRBV6-6 and J is TRBJ2-7; D is unresolved. Per the germline V gene, CDR1 is MNHNY and CDR2 is SVGAGI (reference sequence). The V gene lost 7 bases and the J gene lost 7 bases, with 17 bases spanning the gap. The CDR3 sequence is 13 residues long. CDR3: CASTESRLEEQYF. In DNA form, the CDR3 reads TGTGCCAGCACCGAGTCCAGACTTGAAGAGCAGTACTTC.

This chain uses TRBV20-1 with TRBJ1-2; a possible D gene is TRBD1 (6 bases). The germline gives CDR1 DFQATT, CDR2 SNEGSKA (reference sequence). The V end was cut by 3 bases, the J end by 2 bases, with 16 bases between. This CDR3 is 15 amino acids long. The CDR3 sequence: CSASRWTDQNYGYTF. The CDR3 DNA reads as TGCAGTGCTAGTCGGTGGACAGATCAAAACTATGGCTACACCTTC.

The chain carries TRBV13 and TRBJ2-7; D unclear. Trimming stripped 2 bases from V and 3 bases from J, with 5 bases between. The germline V gene encodes CDR1 PRHDT and CDR2 FYEKMQ (reference sequence). The CDR3 totals 12 residues. CDR3 residues: CASSLYRYEQYF. The CDR3 region has the DNA TGTGCCAGCAGCTTATATCGCTACGAGCAGTACTTC.

J is TRBJ1-4 and V is TRBV3-1; D gene unclear. Germline V lookup: CDR1 LGHDT, CDR2 YNNKEL (reference sequence). The CDR3 runs to 13 residues. V lost 4 bases and J lost 8, with 11 bases in between. CDR3 residues: CASSRASGEKLFF. The CDR3 DNA sequence: TGTGCCAGCAGCCGGGCGAGTGGCGAAAAACTGTTTTTT. Full variable domain (remainder filled in from reference TRBV3-1 and TRBJ1-4): DTAVSQTPKYLVTQMGNDKSIKCEQNLGHDTMYWYKQDSKKFLKIMFSYNNKELIINETVPNRFSPKSPDKAHLNLHINSLELGDSAVYFCASSRASGEKLFFGSGTQLSVL.

This clonotype came up a few times. The gene calls are TRBV28 and TRBJ1-5; D possibly corresponds to TRBD1 (5 bases). Between the trimmed V and J ends, which lost 6 bases and 2 bases, there was a span of 14 bases. The CDR3 is 15 amino acids. The V gene's germline CDR1 is MDHEN and CDR2 SYDVKM. The CDR3 coding sequence is TGTGCCAGCAGCCCCGCAGGGAATGGCAATCAGCCCCAGCATTTT. This sequence encodes CASSPAGNGNQPQHF.

This clonotype turned up a few times. The rearrangement links TRBV29-1 to TRBJ2-6, with 10 positions matching TRBD1. Germline CDR1 SQVTM, CDR2 ANQGSEA. V trimming: 4 bases; J trimming: 4 bases; junction bases outside the gene matches: 4. CDR3 length equals 15 residues. The CDR3 DNA is TGCAGCGTTGGACAGGGGGCTATGGGGGCCAACGTCCTGACTTTC. Protein sequence: CSVGQGAMGANVLTF.

This rearrangement joins TRBV18 to TRBJ1-1; 7 nucleotides line up with TRBD1. V was clipped by 4 bases and J by 3 bases; unmatched bases: 5. The CDR3 sequence is 14 residues long. Germline V CDR1 and CDR2: KGHSH, LQKENI. CDR3 coding DNA: TGTGCCAGCTCACGGAGGGACAGTGACACTGAAGCTTTCTTT. The encoded protein is CASSRRDSDTEAFF.

The chain uses TRBV5-1 and TRBJ1-4; 10 bases line up with TRBD1. Looked up from germline, CDR1 is SGHRS and CDR2 is YFSETQ. There are 14 residues in the CDR3. The trim removed 4 bases at V and 7 bases at J, leaving 4 bases unmatched. The CDR3 nucleotides are TGCGCCAGCAGCAAGACAGGGGGCTTTGAAAAACTGTTTTTT. This translates into CASSKTGGFEKLFF.

The chain uses TRBV20-1 and TRBJ2-5; D is perhaps TRBD1 (6 bases). The germline CDR1 and CDR2 sequences are DFQATT and SNEGSKA (reference sequence). The V and J ends lost 2 bases and 9 bases respectively, with 16 bases between them. The length of the CDR3 is 13 residues. CDR3 bases: TGCAGTGCTAGACACAGGGAACGCGAGGCCCAGTACTTC. Its translation: CSARHREREAQYF.

The chain employs TRBV6-1 and TRBJ2-3, with a possible D match to TRBD2 (5 bases). The CDR3 sequence is 14 residues long. V was clipped by 5 bases and J by 2 bases, with 11 bases between them. Germline assignment: CDR1 MNHNS and CDR2 SASEGT. DNA of the CDR3: TGTGCCAGCAGTCGGCTAGCTAACACAGATACGCAGTATTTT. Its translation is CASSRLANTDTQYF.

Of note for this clonotype: A single base separates this from a much larger clone, so it may be a read error. J is TRBJ2-1 and V is TRBV6-5, with D unclear. The germline gives CDR1 MNHEY, CDR2 SVGAGI. The CDR3 spans 13 residues. V was shortened by 2 bases and J by 6 bases, with 8 bases between the two germline ends. In DNA, the CDR3 is TGTGCCAGCAGTTACCAGGATTTCAATGAGCAGTTCTTC. Amino acids: CASSYQDFNEQFF.

This chain joins TRBV28 and TRBJ2-1; D not certain. V was pared by 4 bases and J by 1 base, with 17 bases between. CDR3 length: 17 amino acids. CDR1 MDHEN and CDR2 SYDVKM come from the germline V gene. Here the CDR3 DNA reads TGTGCCAGCAGTTCTCCGCTTAGTATTAAGTCCTACAATGAGCAGTTCTTC. It codes for CASSSPLSIKSYNEQFF.

This rearrangement joins TRBV10-3 to TRBJ1-2, with TRBD1 identical over 9 bases. Germline values: CDR1 ENHRY, CDR2 SYGVKD. After removal of 6 bases from V and 3 bases from J, the junction contained 5 bases not matched to a gene. This CDR3 comprises 14 residues. The CDR3 DNA follows: TGTGCCATCAGGGACAGGGGATCTGACTATGGCTACACCTTC. Amino acid sequence: CAIRDRGSDYGYTF.

This clonotype appeared a few times. The chain carries TRBV5-1 and TRBJ1-2; 9 bases are a match to TRBD1. CDR3 length: 16 residues. Germline V gene sequence: CDR1 SGHRS, CDR2 YFSETQ. Germline trimming cut 1 base from V and 8 bases from J; bases unmatched to any gene: 12. The CDR3 is CASSLRPPGQGDGYTF. As DNA, the CDR3 is TGCGCCAGCAGCTTGCGCCCGCCGGGACAGGGTGACGGCTACACCTTC. Filled out from reference TRBV5-1 and TRBJ1-2, the complete variable domain reads KAGVTQTPRYLIKTRGQQVTLSCSPISGHRSVSWYQQTPGQGLQFLFEYFSETQRNKGNFPGRFSGRQFSNSRSEMNVSTLELGDSALYLCASSLRPPGQGDGYTFGSGTRLTVV.

This chain uses TRBV7-8 with TRBJ1-2; possible D gene TRBD1, 6 bases. Germline values: CDR1 SGHVS, CDR2 FQNEAQ. Trimming left V 5 bases short and J 2 bases short, with 12 bases between. The CDR3 totals 14 residues. The CDR3 DNA reads TGTGCCAGCAGCCACCGGGGGGCAAACTATGGCTACACCTTC. Translation gives CASSHRGANYGYTF. The full variable domain, completed using reference TRBV7-8 and TRBJ1-2, is GAGVSQSPRYKVAKRGQDVALRCDPISGHVSLFWYQQALGQGPEFLTYFQNEAQLDKSGLPSDRFFAERPEGSVSTLKIQRTQQEDSAVYLCASSHRGANYGYTFGSGTRLTVV.

There are a few counts of this clonotype. One end of the junction varies from germline; a read error may be responsible. The gene calls are TRBV5-1 and TRBJ2-4, with TRBD2 matching over 10 bases. The better agreement between TRBJ2-7 and the DNA end casts doubt on the J call. The CDR3 extends over 15 amino acids. Germline V gene data show CDR1 as SGHRS and CDR2 as YFSETQ. CDR3 nucleotide sequence: TGCGCCAGCAGGTTGGGCCTAGCGGGAGCCTACGAGCAGTACTTC. Translated: CASRLGLAGAYEQYF.

In this sample, this clonotype turned up a few times. The chain couples TRBV27 to TRBJ2-1; no reliable D call. Trimming shortened V by 6 bases and J by 7 bases, and 19 bases separated the two germline ends. Germline CDR1 is MNHEY and CDR2 is SMNVEV (reference sequence). This CDR3 is built from 15 residues. The CDR3, as DNA: TGTGCCAGCAGCCTAGTGTCGCGGCTCGGGAATGAGCAGTTCTTC. It codes for CASSLVSRLGNEQFF.